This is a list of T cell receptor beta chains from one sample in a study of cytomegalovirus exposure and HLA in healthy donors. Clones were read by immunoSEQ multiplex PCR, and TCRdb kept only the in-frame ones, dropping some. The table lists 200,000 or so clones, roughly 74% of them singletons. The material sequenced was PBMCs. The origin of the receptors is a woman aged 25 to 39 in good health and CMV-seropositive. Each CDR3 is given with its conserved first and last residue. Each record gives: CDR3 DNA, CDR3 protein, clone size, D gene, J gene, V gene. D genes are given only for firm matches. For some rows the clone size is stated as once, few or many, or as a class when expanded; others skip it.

CDR3nt: TGTGCCAGCAGTCGCGAAACAGGGAAAACGCAGTATTTT
CDR3aa: CASSRETGKTQYF
abundance: -
d_gene: -
j_gene: TRBJ2-3
v_gene: TRBV28

CDR3nt: TGTGCCAGCAGCCAAGAAGGAGTTTACAATGAGCAGTTCTTC
CDR3aa: CASSQEGVYNEQFF
abundance: few
d_gene: -
j_gene: TRBJ2-1
v_gene: TRBV14

CDR3nt: TGTGCCAGCAGTCCAGGATTTTCGCACTATGGCTACACCTTC
CDR3aa: CASSPGFSHYGYTF
abundance: -
d_gene: -
j_gene: TRBJ1-2
v_gene: TRBV6-5

CDR3nt: TGTGCCAGCAGGACGGTCCGCGGGACAGATACGCAGTATTTT
CDR3aa: CASRTVRGTDTQYF
abundance: -
d_gene: -
j_gene: TRBJ2-3
v_gene: TRBV6-1

CDR3nt: TGTGCCAGCAGCCCTACCTGGGCGGGAAAAACCTTCTCTGGAAACACCATATATTTT
CDR3aa: CASSPTWAGKTFSGNTIYF
abundance: few
d_gene: -
j_gene: TRBJ1-3
v_gene: TRBV7-9

CDR3nt: TGTGCTAGCAGCACAGGACTAGCAACCGGGGAGACCCAGTACTTC
CDR3aa: CASSTGLATGETQYF
abundance: -
d_gene: TRBD2
j_gene: TRBJ2-5
v_gene: TRBV7-7

CDR3nt: TGTGCCAGCAGCACAGGGGGCTTGTTCCCCGGGGAGCTGTTTTTT
CDR3aa: CASSTGGLFPGELFF
abundance: once
d_gene: TRBD1
j_gene: TRBJ2-2
v_gene: TRBV6-5

CDR3nt: TGTGCCAGCAGTCCACAAGAGACCCAGTACTTC
CDR3aa: CASSPQETQYF
abundance: -
d_gene: -
j_gene: TRBJ2-5
v_gene: TRBV6-1

CDR3nt: TGTGCCAGCAGCTTCCCCCGGTCTTCCACAGATACGCAGTATTTT
CDR3aa: CASSFPRSSTDTQYF
abundance: -
d_gene: -
j_gene: TRBJ2-3
v_gene: TRBV7-9

CDR3nt: TGTGCCAGCTCTCCCGGGGTGGGGCGGGAGGGCCTTTACGAGCAGTACTTC
CDR3aa: CASSPGVGREGLYEQYF
abundance: -
d_gene: TRBD2
j_gene: TRBJ2-7
v_gene: TRBV28

CDR3nt: TGTGCCAGCAGTCCCGACAGGGGTAATGAAAAACTGTTTTTT
CDR3aa: CASSPDRGNEKLFF
abundance: -
d_gene: TRBD1
j_gene: TRBJ1-4
v_gene: TRBV2

CDR3nt: TGTGCCAGCAGCTTCGCCACTAGCGGGGGAACCGGGGAGCTGTTTTTT
CDR3aa: CASSFATSGGTGELFF
abundance: few
d_gene: TRBD2
j_gene: TRBJ2-2
v_gene: TRBV11-2

CDR3nt: TGTGCCAGCACCAGATCGGGGACACTAGGTACCTACGAGCAGTACTTC
CDR3aa: CASTRSGTLGTYEQYF
abundance: -
d_gene: -
j_gene: TRBJ2-7
v_gene: TRBV2

CDR3nt: TGCGCCAGCAAAGTATGGGAAGACGCGGGTTATTCCTACGAGCAGTACTTC
CDR3aa: CASKVWEDAGYSYEQYF
abundance: few
d_gene: -
j_gene: TRBJ2-7
v_gene: TRBV5-1

CDR3nt: TGTGCCAGCAGTCGGACAGGGGGAAGTGGCTACACCTTC
CDR3aa: CASSRTGGSGYTF
abundance: -
d_gene: TRBD1
j_gene: TRBJ1-2
v_gene: TRBV2

CDR3nt: TGTGCCAGCGAGCTTTGGGCGGGAGGGGCCGGGGAGCTGTTTTTT
CDR3aa: CASELWAGGAGELFF
abundance: few
d_gene: TRBD2
j_gene: TRBJ2-2
v_gene: TRBV28

CDR3nt: TGTGCCAGCAGCCCCCGGGACAGGACTGTGAGGACCTTC
CDR3aa: CASSPRDRTVRTF
abundance: -
d_gene: TRBD1
j_gene: TRBJ1-2
v_gene: TRBV7-3

CDR3nt: TGTGCCAGCAGGGCTCGTGGGACACAGCAAGAGACCCAGTACTTC
CDR3aa: CASRARGTQQETQYF
abundance: -
d_gene: -
j_gene: TRBJ2-5
v_gene: TRBV2

CDR3nt: TGTGCCAGCAGTCGAGGACAGGCATACAATCAGCCCCAGCATTTT
CDR3aa: CASSRGQAYNQPQHF
abundance: -
d_gene: TRBD1
j_gene: TRBJ1-5
v_gene: TRBV9

CDR3nt: TGCGCCAGCAGCTTGAATACAGGTAGCAATCAGCCCCAGCATTTT
CDR3aa: CASSLNTGSNQPQHF
abundance: -
d_gene: -
j_gene: TRBJ1-5
v_gene: TRBV5-1

CDR3nt: TGTGCCAGCAGCTTAGAGCCTAGCGGGATGAGCACAGATACGCAGTATTTT
CDR3aa: CASSLEPSGMSTDTQYF
abundance: -
d_gene: TRBD2
j_gene: TRBJ2-3
v_gene: TRBV7-6

CDR3nt: TGCGCCAGCAGCCCCGACAGGGCCGGGGAGCTGTTTTTT
CDR3aa: CASSPDRAGELFF
abundance: -
d_gene: TRBD1
j_gene: TRBJ2-2
v_gene: TRBV5-1

CDR3nt: TGTGCCAGCAGGTCCTTAACAGGGGGGATCAACACTGAAGCTTTCTTT
CDR3aa: CASRSLTGGINTEAFF
abundance: few
d_gene: TRBD1
j_gene: TRBJ1-1
v_gene: TRBV7-8

CDR3nt: TGTGCCAGCAGTGCGGCAGATACGCAGTATTTT
CDR3aa: CASSAADTQYF
abundance: few
d_gene: -
j_gene: TRBJ2-3
v_gene: TRBV2

CDR3nt: TGTGCCAGCAGCTTTTCGGACACCCAAAACATTCAGTACTTC
CDR3aa: CASSFSDTQNIQYF
abundance: -
d_gene: -
j_gene: TRBJ2-4
v_gene: TRBV11-2

CDR3nt: TGTGCCACCAGCGGAGGACAGGGGGACGAGCAGTACTTC
CDR3aa: CATSGGQGDEQYF
abundance: -
d_gene: TRBD1
j_gene: TRBJ2-7
v_gene: TRBV15

CDR3nt: TGTGCTAGCAGCTCGGCAGGGGAGGAGACCCAGTACTTC
CDR3aa: CASSSAGEETQYF
abundance: -
d_gene: -
j_gene: TRBJ2-5
v_gene: TRBV7-7

CDR3nt: TGCGCCAGCAGCTTGAGGCTAGCGGGGTTCGACGAGCAGTACTTC
CDR3aa: CASSLRLAGFDEQYF
abundance: -
d_gene: TRBD2
j_gene: TRBJ2-7
v_gene: TRBV5-1

CDR3nt: TGTGCCAGCAGTTATACTAGCGGGGGAACCGGGGAGCTGTTTTTT
CDR3aa: CASSYTSGGTGELFF
abundance: -
d_gene: TRBD2
j_gene: TRBJ2-2
v_gene: TRBV6-6

CDR3nt: TGCGCCAGCAGCCAAGCTGTGACAGGATCCTACGAGCAGTACTTC
CDR3aa: CASSQAVTGSYEQYF
abundance: -
d_gene: -
j_gene: TRBJ2-7
v_gene: TRBV4-1

CDR3nt: TGTGCCAGCAGTTACGCAGCACTAGCGGGGACCTACGAGCAGTACTTC
CDR3aa: CASSYAALAGTYEQYF
abundance: -
d_gene: TRBD2
j_gene: TRBJ2-7
v_gene: TRBV6-7